A selection of T cell receptor beta chains follows, all from one sample in a study of tumor and adjacent non-tumor tissue in lung cancer. TCRdb fed the multiplex PCR reads into MiXCR, producing one record per CDR3 protein. Seen here are approximately 110,000 distinct CDR3 sequences, 60% to 70% observed once, and the top ten hold 19%. The specimen was distant non-tumor lung tissue. These TCRs come from a man aged 60 to 75 with non-small cell lung cancer. Both conserved end residues are part of each CDR3. A D gene is named only where the DNA matches it firmly. Clone size, where shown, is once, few, many, or a class for clones that have expanded.

D	V	J	size	CDR3	DNA
-	TRBV12-3/TRBV12-4	TRBJ2-3	-	CASSLHSVDTQYF	TGTGCCAGCAGTTTACATAGTGTAGATACACAGTATTTT
TRBD1	TRBV20-1	TRBJ2-7	many	CSVGTGGYEQYF	TGCAGTGTAGGGACAGGGGGCTACGAGCAGTACTTC
-	TRBV11-3	TRBJ2-1	-	CSSSRLAGGLEQFF	TGTTCCAGCAGCCGCCTAGCAGGAGGGCTTGAGCAGTTCTTC
-	TRBV5-1	TRBJ2-3	-	CTSSLGDRPTDTQYF	TGCACCAGCAGCTTGGGTGACAGGCCCACAGATACGCAGTATTTT
-	TRBV4-2	TRBJ2-2	once	CASSPRTSGGAIDTGGLFF	TGTGCCAGCAGCCCTCGTACTAGTGGGGGGGCCATTGACACCGGGGGGCTGTTTTTT
TRBD2	TRBV28	TRBJ2-3	-	CVSSQTPGGPQPDTQYF	TGTGTCAGCAGTCAAACCCCGGGGGGACCGCAGCCAGATACGCAGTATTTT
TRBD2	TRBV7-2	TRBJ2-1	-	CASALAGGYNEQFF	TGTGCCAGCGCCCTAGCGGGGGGATACAATGAGCAGTTCTTC
-	TRBV5-1	TRBJ2-7	many	CASSFRGETYEQYF	TGCGCCAGCAGCTTTCGAGGGGAAACCTACGAGCAGTACTTC
-	TRBV23-1	TRBJ1-5	-	CATEPQHF	TGCGCCACCGAACCCCAGCATTTT
-	TRBV4-3	TRBJ2-7	-	CASSQDFGDYEQYF	TGCGCCAGCAGCCAAGATTTTGGTGACTATGAGCAGTACTTC
-	TRBV11-2	TRBJ2-1	-	CASSQGTQSCNEQFF	TGTGCCAGCAGCCAAGGGACTCAGTCCTGCAATGAGCAGTTCTTC
-	TRBV29-1	TRBJ2-3	-	CSVHSRRRTDTQYF	TGCAGCGTCCACAGTCGGAGAAGGACAGATACGCAGTATTTT
-	TRBV12-3/TRBV12-4	TRBJ2-3	many	CASKGIGAVTDTQYF	TGTGCCAGCAAGGGTATTGGGGCGGTCACAGATACGCAGTATTTT
-	TRBV20-1	TRBJ2-2	-	CSARVSRGRTNTGELFF	TGCAGTGCTAGAGTTAGCAGGGGCCGGACGAACACCGGGGAGCTGTTTTTT
TRBD1	TRBV4-2	TRBJ2-2	many	CASSQEVGWETGPPGELFF	TGTGCCAGCAGCCAAGAAGTAGGATGGGAGACAGGGCCACCCGGGGAGCTGTTTTTT
-	TRBV6-2/TRBV6-3	TRBJ1-1	many	CASRQAGRGTEAFF	TGTGCCAGCAGACAGGCGGGCCGGGGCACTGAAGCTTTCTTT
-	TRBV12-3/TRBV12-4	TRBJ1-1	once	CASSLTKQVSVTNTEAFF	TGTGCCAGCAGTTTGACGAAACAGGTTTCCGTCACTAACACTGAAGCTTTCTTT
TRBD2	TRBV11-3	TRBJ2-3	-	CASGSAGGAATDTQYF	TGTGCCAGCGGCTCAGCCGGGGGGGCGGCCACAGATACGCAGTATTTT
-	TRBV18	TRBJ2-7	-	CASSLGSTKQYF	TGTGCCAGCTCATTAGGGAGCACGAAGCAGTACTTC
-	TRBV29-1	TRBJ1-4	-	CSGRVQLGEKLFF	TGCAGCGGCCGGGTCCAACTGGGGGAAAAACTGTTTTTT
-	TRBV5-1	TRBJ1-1	many	CASSLAGGASEAFF	TGCGCCAGCAGCTTGGCTGGGGGCGCTTCTGAAGCTTTCTTT
TRBD1	TRBV6-5	TRBJ2-3	-	CTNSAQGVRDTQYF	TGTACCAACAGTGCACAGGGGGTGAGAGATACGCAGTATTTT
-	TRBV10-2	TRBJ1-5	few	CASTGNCNQPQHF	TGCGCCAGCACTGGGAACTGCAATCAGCCTCAGCATTTT
-	TRBV20-1	TRBJ1-4	many	CSVPGPNEKLFF	TGCAGTGTGCCAGGCCCAAATGAAAAACTGTTTTTT
TRBD2	TRBV6-5	TRBJ2-1	many	CASSPARGGFYNEQFF	TGTGCCAGCAGTCCCGCTCGGGGGGGTTTCTACAATGAGCAGTTCTTC
-	TRBV6-6	TRBJ2-1	-	CVSSSYNEQFF	TGTGTCAGTAGTTCCTACAATGAGCAGTTCTTC
-	TRBV4-3	TRBJ2-3	-	CASIQNKGPHTDTQYF	TGTGCCAGCATCCAAAACAAGGGGCCCCACACAGATACGCAGTATTTT
-	TRBV5-1	TRBJ2-3	many	CASSYWTADTQYF	TGCGCCAGCAGCTACTGGACAGCAGATACGCAGTATTTT
TRBD1	TRBV11-2	TRBJ2-5	-	CVSSLGQASYEAQYF	TGTGTCAGCAGCCTAGGACAGGCTAGCTATGAGGCCCAGTACTTC
TRBD1	TRBV20-1	TRBJ2-1	once	CSARDQALGQAVAVQFF	TGCAGTGCTAGAGATCAGGCTCTGGGACAGGCCGTCGCTGTGCAGTTCTTC
-	TRBV6-5	TRBJ2-6	many	CASRSRGISGANVLTF	TGTGCCAGCCGATCTCGAGGAATCTCTGGGGCCAACGTCCTGACTTTC
-	TRBV12-3/TRBV12-4	TRBJ2-3	many	CASSQTSGYGTDTQYF	TGTGCCAGCAGCCAAACATCGGGGTACGGCACAGATACGCAGTATTTT
-	TRBV12-3/TRBV12-4	TRBJ2-7	-	CACSLYADPPYEQYF	TGTGCCTGCAGTTTGTACGCCGACCCACCCTACGAGCAGTACTTC